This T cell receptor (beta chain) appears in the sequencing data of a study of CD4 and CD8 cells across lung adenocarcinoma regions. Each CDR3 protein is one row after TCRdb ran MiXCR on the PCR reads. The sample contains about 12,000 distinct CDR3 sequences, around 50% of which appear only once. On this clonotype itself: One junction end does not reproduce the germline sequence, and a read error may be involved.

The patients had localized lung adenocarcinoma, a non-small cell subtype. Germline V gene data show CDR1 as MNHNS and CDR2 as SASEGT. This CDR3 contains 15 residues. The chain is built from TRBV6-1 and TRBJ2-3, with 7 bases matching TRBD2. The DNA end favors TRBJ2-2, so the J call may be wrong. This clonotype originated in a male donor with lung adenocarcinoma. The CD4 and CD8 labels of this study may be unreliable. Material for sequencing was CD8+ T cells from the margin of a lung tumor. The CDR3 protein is CASGSGAVNTGALFF. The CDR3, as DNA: TGTGCCAGCGGCAGCGGGGCGGTGAACACCGGGGCGCTGTTTTTT.